The clone carrying this T cell receptor beta chain was seen only a few times. Sequencing targeted expressed TCRB transcripts, as all isolated RNA had been reverse transcribed. TCRdb keeps only in-frame clones here, not all; method: immunoSEQ multiplex PCR. The sample shows 900,000 or so clones, about a sixth of them seen only once. These data belong to a study of beta chain features in type 1 diabetes. Germline CDR1 and CDR2: SGHDT and YYEEEE. V was pared by 4 bases and J by 4 bases, with 14 bases between. This CDR3 has 14 residues. The chain links TRBV5-6 to TRBJ2-5; perhaps TRBD2 as D (6 bases). Sequenced: naive CD4+ T cells from blood. This sequence originates from a young woman in good health. As DNA, the CDR3 is TGTGCCAGCAGCCGGAGGGCCCAAGGAGAGACCCAGTACTTC. This codes for CASSRRAQGETQYF. The full variable domain, in which reference TRBV5-6 and TRBJ2-5 provide the parts outside the CDR3, is DAGVTQSPTHLIKTRGQQVTLRCSPKSGHDTVSWYQQALGQGPQFIFQYYEEEERQRGNFPDRFSGHQFPNYSSELNVNALLLGDSALYLCASSRRAQGETQYFGPGTRLLVL.